The 30 T cell receptor beta chains below all came from one sample that was sequenced in a study of regulatory T cells in long-lasting Graves disease. Stated time point: newly diagnosed GD, antithyroid drugs for less than 3 months. TCR sequences were obtained from RNA taken from PBMCs. Arm-PCR of CDR3 regions with iRepertoire HTBI primers generated TCR beta libraries. TCRdb independently ran MiXCR on the multiplex PCR reads; one entry per CDR3 protein. The data show approximately 440,000 distinct CDR3 sequences, with 15% to 20% seen just once and 12% held by the top ten. These data were also filed under a second study, of T cells in Graves' hyperthyroidism and ophthalmopathy.

The sequenced sample was peripheral blood mononuclear cells (PBMCs), obtained at new diagnosis, from a patient treated with antithyroid drugs. Every receptor here comes from a man aged 35 to 55 with Graves disease.

The V call is TRBV11-3, the J call TRBJ2-1; a possible D gene is TRBD2 (6 bases). With 4 bases removed from V and 4 bases from J, the gap between germline ends came to 17 bases. The CDR3 covers 16 residues. Germline V lookup: CDR1 SGHNT, CDR2 YENEEA. The CDR3 loop is CASSSFRGGRYNEQFF. CDR3 sequence (DNA): TGTGCCAGCAGCTCGTTTAGGGGAGGACGATACAATGAGCAGTTCTTC.

The chain links TRBV24-1 to TRBJ2-2; 8 bases match TRBD2. The CDR3 sequence is 13 residues long. In germline, CDR1 is KGHDR, CDR2 SFDVKD. Here the CDR3 DNA reads TGTGCAACGGGGGGGATCGGCACCGGGGAGCTGTTTTTT. Residues: CATGGIGTGELFF.

Note on this clonotype: A much larger clone differs from this one at a single base, so this may be a read error. The rearrangement uses TRBV28 and TRBJ2-7; weak D call: TRBD1 (5 bases). This CDR3 contains 16 residues. CDR1 and CDR2 (germline): MDHEN, SYDVKM. The CDR3 DNA reads as TGTGCCAGCAGTTTTTGCCAGGGATGCCCGACCTACGAGCGGTACTTC. Amino acid sequence: CASSFCQGCPTYERYF.

This clonotype was observed many times. The V gene is TRBV7-8, the J gene TRBJ1-1; D may be TRBD1 (6 bases). The CDR3 sequence is 16 residues long. V lost 4 bases and J 5 bases, leaving 20 bases between the germline ends. CDR1 is SGHVS, CDR2 FQNEAQ, per germline. In nucleotides, the CDR3 is TGTGCCAGCAGCTCGAGGGGAGGGGGAGGAGAGACTGAAGCTTTCTTT. This encodes CASSSRGGGGETEAFF. Full variable domain (rest looked up from reference TRBV7-8 and TRBJ1-1): GAGVSQSPRYKVAKRGQDVALRCDPISGHVSLFWYQQALGQGPEFLTYFQNEAQLDKSGLPSDRFFAERPEGSVSTLKIQRTQQEDSAVYLCASSSRGGGGETEAFFGQGTRLTVV.

This clonotype was observed a handful of times. A read error may explain this, as a much larger clone is one base away. The J gene is TRBJ2-7, the V gene TRBV2; 9 bases agree with TRBD2. Germline CDR1 reads SNHLY; CDR2 reads FYNNEI. This CDR3 region has 15 residues. Trimming took 8 bases from V and 0 from J; bases not matched to a gene: 8. Here the CDR3 reads CASGVLAGISYEQYF. The CDR3 nucleotides read TGTGCCAGCGGTGTCCTAGCGGGAATCTCCTACGAGCAGTACTTC.

This clonotype came up many times. The V gene is TRBV20-1, the J gene TRBJ1-1; D remains unclear. Trimming left V 0 bases short and J 8 bases short, with 19 bases between. The length of the CDR3 is 15 residues. Germline assignment: CDR1 DFQATT and CDR2 SNEGSKA (reference sequence). The CDR3 loop is CSARDGRVRDWEAFF. CDR3 nucleotide sequence: TGCAGTGCTAGAGATGGCCGGGTCCGAGACTGGGAAGCTTTCTTT.

The CDR3 nucleotides read TGTGCCAGTCACCGACCGCCCAGGCGGAGTCAGCCCCAGCATTTT. It encodes CASHRPPRRSQPQHF. The chain uses TRBV19 and TRBJ1-5; D unclear. Trimming pared 8 bases from V and 6 bases from J, leaving 20 bases between. The CDR3 runs to 15 residues. The germline V gene encodes CDR1 LNHDA and CDR2 SQIVND (reference sequence). The full variable domain, in which reference TRBV19 and TRBJ1-5 provide the parts outside the CDR3, is DGGITQSPKYLFRKEGQNVTLSCEQNLNHDAMYWYRQDPGQGLRLIYYSQIVNDFQKGDIAEGYSVSREKKESFPLTVTSAQKNPTAFYLCASHRPPRRSQPQHFGDGTRLSIL.

Points on this clonotype: An end of the junction differs from the germline gene, which may be a read error. This sequence joins TRBV5-1 and TRBJ1-1; D gene unclear. This CDR3 is 14 amino acids long. Germline CDR1 SGHRS, CDR2 YFSETQ. CDR3 sequence: CASSLESGLTEAFF. In nucleotides, the CDR3 is TGTGCCAGCAGCTTAGAATCCGGTTTAACTGAAGCTTTCTTT.

Only a few counts were recorded for this clonotype. CDR3 nucleotides: TGTGCCAGTAGTATAGGCGACTCAGCGTCCTACGAGCAGTACTTC. It specifies CASSIGDSASYEQYF. The chain joins TRBV19 to TRBJ2-7; D unclear. The V and J ends lost 1 base and 1 base respectively, with 11 bases between them. The CDR3 is 15 amino acids. Germline V gene data show CDR1 as LNHDA and CDR2 as SQIVND (reference sequence).

This clonotype turned up a few times. The chain has TRBV7-9 and TRBJ2-3; tentative D call: TRBD2 (5 bases). The CDR3 contains 14 residues. Germline CDR1 is SEHNR and CDR2 is FQNEAQ (reference sequence). The ends were cut back, 1 base at V and 6 bases at J, with 11 bases in the middle. The CDR3 nucleotides read TGTGCCAGCAGCTTAGTTGAGGGTTTCGATACGCAGTATTTT. The encoded protein is CASSLVEGFDTQYF.

This clonotype was detected many times. The chain couples TRBV6-1 to TRBJ2-2; possibly TRBD1 or TRBD2 for D (5 bases each). The CDR3 covers 15 residues. V dropped 2 bases and J dropped 2 bases, with 9 bases sitting between them. Germline CDR1 and CDR2: MNHNS and SASEGT. The CDR3 nucleotides read TGTGCCAGCAGTGAACGGGACGGAAACACCGGGGAGCTGTTTTTT. This encodes CASSERDGNTGELFF.

The V call is TRBV15, the J call TRBJ1-5, with TRBD1 matching over 10 bases. Germline trimming cut 4 bases from V and 7 bases from J; bases unmatched to any gene: 7. Germline V lookup: CDR1 LNHNV, CDR2 YYDKDF (reference sequence). This CDR3 is 15 amino acids long. The chain's CDR3 is CATSTRDRGRQPQHF. The CDR3 DNA follows: TGTGCCACCAGCACCCGGGACAGGGGTAGGCAGCCCCAGCATTTT. Looking up the rest from reference TRBV15 and TRBJ1-5 gives the full variable domain: DAMVIQNPRYQVTQFGKPVTLSCSQTLNHNVMYWYQQKSSQAPKLLFHYYDKDFNNEADTPDNFQSRRPNTSFCFLDIRSPGLGDTAMYLCATSTRDRGRQPQHFGDGTRLSIL.

On this clonotype itself: A much bigger clone sits one base away, suggesting this may be a read error. Because it lacks the conserved phenylalanine or tryptophan at the end, this CDR3 is likely a read error. The rearrangement links TRBV30 to TRBJ2-4; D is unresolved. CDR1 and CDR2 from the germline V gene are GTSNPN and SVGIG (reference sequence). CDR3 length: 14 amino acids. V was clipped by 3 bases and J by 0 bases, with 9 bases between them. The CDR3 sequence: CAWSRGKAKNIQYI. The CDR3 DNA is TGTGCCTGGAGCCGAGGCAAAGCCAAAAACATTCAGTACATC.

This clonotype has a count of ten or more. The chain joins TRBV20-1 to TRBJ1-2, with D unresolved. The germline V gene has CDR1 DFQATT and CDR2 SNEGSKA (reference sequence). This CDR3 has 14 residues. The V and J ends lost 4 bases and 2 bases respectively, with 14 bases between them. DNA of the CDR3: TGCAGTGCTATAACGGGAAGCAACAACTATGGCTACACCTTC. Translating gives CSAITGSNNYGYTF.

This clonotype was counted a few times. The chain employs TRBV20-1 and TRBJ1-3; TRBD1 agrees at 7 bases. The CDR3 totals 13 residues. Losses at the gene ends were 6 bases for V and 5 bases for J; bases not matched to a gene: 7. CDR1 is DFQATT and CDR2 is SNEGSKA in the germline V gene (reference sequence). The CDR3 loop is CSATAGGRNTIYF. DNA of the CDR3: TGCAGTGCCACTGCAGGGGGACGAAACACCATATATTTT.

This clonotype was observed a handful of times. This chain uses TRBV6-2 or TRBV6-3 with TRBJ2-1; weak D call: TRBD1 (6 bases). In germline, CDR1 is MNHEY, CDR2 SVGEGT. CDR3 size: 11 residues. The V end lost 8 bases, the J end lost 5 bases, and 7 bases lay between the germline ends. The CDR3 here is CASGQNNEQFF. CDR3 sequence (DNA): TGTGCCAGCGGACAGAACAATGAGCAGTTCTTC.

The sample holds many counts of this clonotype. The gene calls are TRBV30 and TRBJ2-4, with unresolved D. Germline V gene lookup returns CDR1 GTSNPN and CDR2 SVGIG (reference sequence). CDR3 length equals 12 residues. Trimming removed 1 base at V and 5 bases at J, with 6 bases between. This chain's CDR3 is CAWSGQQNIQYF. CDR3 bases: TGTGCCTGGAGTGGCCAGCAAAACATTCAGTACTTC.

The chain is built from TRBV9 and TRBJ2-2, with TRBD2 identical over 13 bases. This CDR3 region has 17 residues. Germline values: CDR1 SGDLS, CDR2 YYNGEE. With V trimmed by 0 bases and J by 7 bases, 6 bases remained unmatched. In DNA, the CDR3 is TGTGCCAGCAGCGTAGCGACTAGCGGGAGGCCTGGCGGGGAGCTGTTTTTT. Its protein is CASSVATSGRPGGELFF.

This clonotype was counted between two and nine times. V and J are TRBV6-1 and TRBJ1-3; D remains unclear. V dropped 7 bases and J dropped 8 bases, with 18 bases sitting between them. CDR3 length: 14 residues. Germline-derived CDR1 and CDR2 are MNHNS and SASEGT. This CDR3 is CASNFGGYADTIYF. DNA of the CDR3: TGTGCCAGCAACTTCGGCGGCTACGCGGACACCATATATTTT.

This clonotype was counted ten times or more. The CDR3 sequence is CASSQGAPPAPYEQYF. DNA for the CDR3: TGTGCCAGCAGCCAAGGCGCTCCTCCAGCTCCCTACGAGCAGTACTTC. J is TRBJ2-7 and V is TRBV3-1, with D unclear. V shed 1 base and J shed 2 bases, with 15 bases lying between them. The CDR3 consists of 16 residues. CDR1 and CDR2 (germline): LGHDT, YNNKEL (reference sequence).

This clonotype was seen a handful of times. The chain couples TRBV24-1 to TRBJ2-3; 9 positions match TRBD2. The CDR3 has 14 residues. CDR1 and CDR2 from the germline V gene are KGHDR and SFDVKD. The V segment lost 6 bases and the J segment 1 base; nucleotides outside the gene matches: 1. The CDR3 sequence is CATSKREGTDTQYF. CDR3 DNA sequence: TGTGCCACCAGTAAGCGGGAGGGCACAGATACGCAGTATTTT.

This clonotype showed up many times. The CDR3 coding sequence is TGTGCCTGGAACGACATCCCCAGTGCAAACTATGGCTACACCTTC. Translation: CAWNDIPSANYGYTF. The chain is built from TRBV30 and TRBJ1-2; D remains ambiguous. The germline V gene has CDR1 GTSNPN and CDR2 SVGIG (reference sequence). This CDR3 has 15 residues. Trimming left V 4 bases short and J 2 bases short, with 17 bases between. The full variable domain, in which reference TRBV30 and TRBJ1-2 provide the parts outside the CDR3, is SQTIHQWPATLVQPVGSPLSLECTVEGTSNPNLYWYRQAAGRGLQLLFYSVGIGQISSEVPQNLSASRPQDRQFILSSKKLLLSDSGFYLCAWNDIPSANYGYTFGSGTRLTVV.

In its sample, this clonotype was seen many times. This sequence joins TRBV29-1 and TRBJ2-1; unclear D gene. CDR1 is SQVTM and CDR2 is ANQGSEA in the germline V gene. The CDR3 contains 12 residues. V was clipped by 4 bases and J by 6 bases, with 10 bases between them. The CDR3 sequence is CSVVRSGNEQFF. The CDR3 region has the DNA TGCAGCGTTGTACGATCAGGCAATGAGCAGTTCTTC.

The table lists this clonotype with many counts. CDR3 DNA sequence: TGTGCCAGCACCCAAGGGGGTACCTACGAGCAGTACTTC. Residues: CASTQGGTYEQYF. This chain connects TRBV6-1 to TRBJ2-7; a weak D match, TRBD1 (6 bases). This CDR3 comprises 13 residues. The V end was cut by 7 bases, the J end by 2 bases, with 12 bases between. Germline-derived CDR1 and CDR2 are MNHNS and SASEGT.

In its sample, this clonotype was seen many times. V usage is TRBV28 and J usage is TRBJ1-2; a possible D gene is TRBD1 (5 bases). Trimming removed 3 bases from V and 5 bases from J, with 16 bases in between. Germline V CDR1 and CDR2: MDHEN, SYDVKM. The CDR3 sequence is 15 residues long. The CDR3 sequence: CASSLTRAGGYGYTF. For the CDR3, the DNA is TGTGCCAGCAGTTTGACCAGGGCGGGAGGTTATGGCTACACCTTC.

The CDR3 loop reads CATKRFRGQPSNQPQHF. CDR3 bases: TGTGCCACGAAGCGGTTCCGGGGACAGCCTAGCAATCAGCCCCAGCATTTT. The V gene is TRBV28, the J gene TRBJ1-5; 7 nucleotides agree with TRBD1. With V trimmed by 10 bases and J by 0 bases, 15 bases remained unmatched. Looked up from germline, CDR1 is MDHEN and CDR2 is SYDVKM. There are 17 residues in the CDR3.

This clonotype was counted many times. This chain links TRBV6-1 with TRBJ2-5; D gene unclear. Germline-derived CDR1 and CDR2 are MNHNS and SASEGT. The V gene lost 2 bases and the J gene lost 1 base, with 11 bases spanning the gap. This CDR3 spans 15 amino acids. The CDR3 DNA follows: TGTGCCAGCAGTGAATCGGAGTGGAGCCAAGAGACCCAGTACTTC. It is translated as CASSESEWSQETQYF.

For the CDR3, the DNA is TGTGCCATCAGTGTGGTGAGGGCTCGAGAGCAGTACTTC. The encoded protein is CAISVVRAREQYF. The rearrangement joins TRBV10-3 to TRBJ2-7; the D gene is possibly TRBD2 (5 bases). Trimming removed 4 bases at V and 7 bases at J, with 14 bases between. In germline, CDR1 is ENHRY, CDR2 SYGVKD. CDR3 size: 13 residues.

For this clonotype: This may come from a read error, since a much larger clone is one base off. The rearrangement links TRBV29-1 to TRBJ2-1, with D perhaps TRBD1 or TRBD2 (6 bases each). CDR1 and CDR2 from the germline V gene are SQVTM and ANQGSEA. The CDR3 is 13 residues long. Trimming cost V 1 base and J 10 bases, with 14 bases left between them. Here the CDR3 reads CSVEGGAGYEQFF. As DNA, the CDR3 is TGCAGCGTTGAAGGGGGGGCAGGGTACGAGCAGTTCTTC.

This clonotype was seen ten or more times. The chain joins TRBV20-1 to TRBJ2-1; 11 positions match TRBD2. The CDR3 runs to 15 residues. Germline CDR1 reads DFQATT; CDR2 reads SNEGSKA (reference sequence). The V segment lost 1 base and the J segment 7 bases; nucleotides outside the gene matches: 6. The CDR3 sequence is CSARVSGRALNEQFF. For the CDR3, the DNA is TGCAGTGCTAGAGTTAGCGGGAGGGCCTTGAATGAGCAGTTCTTC.